Listed here are 20 T cell receptor beta chains from one sample, sequenced in a study of T cell responses to AZD1222 COVID-19 vaccine. The assay was immunoSEQ multiplex PCR, and TCRdb's table has in-frame clones only and misses some. The sample contains 100,000 to 150,000 clones, approximately 85% of which appear only once. Sequences were derived from peripheral blood, sampled on day 0 of AZD1222 vaccination. The receptor source for this set is an adult in good health.

V usage is TRBV28 and J usage is TRBJ2-2; 8 positions agree with TRBD1. Germline CDR1 reads MDHEN; CDR2 reads SYDVKM. With 5 bases clipped from V and 6 bases from J, the junction kept 5 bases outside the gene matches. The CDR3 runs to 14 residues. The CDR3 region has the DNA TGTGCCAGCAGTGAGAACAGGGGGTCCGGGGAGCTGTTTTTT. Protein: CASSENRGSGELFF. Looking up the rest from reference TRBV28 and TRBJ2-2 gives the full variable domain: DVKVTQSSRYLVKRTGEKVFLECVQDMDHENMFWYRQDPGLGLRLIYFSYDVKMKEKGDIPEGYSVSREKKERFSLILESASTNQTSMYLCASSENRGSGELFFGEGSRLTVL.

The chain joins TRBV27 to TRBJ2-1; D is possibly TRBD2 (7 bases). The CDR3 covers 15 residues. The V end was cut by 8 bases, the J end by 0 bases, with 14 bases between. The germline CDR1 and CDR2 sequences are MNHEY and SMNVEV (reference sequence). The CDR3 is CASRGGWSSYNEQFF. DNA for the CDR3: TGTGCCAGCCGCGGGGGCTGGAGCTCCTACAATGAGCAGTTCTTC.

The V and J genes are TRBV3-1 (or the pseudogene TRBV3-2) and TRBJ2-3, with TRBD2 matching over 8 bases. V lost 4 bases and J lost 2; bases outside the gene matches: 8. The CDR3 is made up of 16 amino acids. Germline CDR1 and CDR2: LGHDT and YNNKEL (reference sequence). The CDR3 nucleotides read TGTGCCAGCAGCCCCCGGGGTAGCGGGGACACAGATACGCAGTATTTT. Its protein product is CASSPRGSGDTDTQYF.

The V call is TRBV2, the J call TRBJ1-2; D remains unclear. Per the germline V gene, CDR1 is SNHLY and CDR2 is FYNNEI. The CDR3 is 13 amino acids. V lost 0 bases, J lost 8 bases, and 10 bases lay in between. In nucleotides, the CDR3 is TGTGCCAGCAGTGAAGCGCGTGGGTTCGGCTACACCTTC. Amino acids: CASSEARGFGYTF.

The chain is built from TRBV6-5 and TRBJ1-4; D gene uncertain. Trimming took 8 bases from V and 8 from J, leaving 12 bases between them. Germline assignment: CDR1 MNHEY and CDR2 SVGAGI. This CDR3 is 12 amino acids long. CDR3 in DNA: TGTGCCAGCGGCTTCGCCGGCGAAAAACTGTTTTTT. Protein sequence: CASGFAGEKLFF.

The sample holds a few counts of this clone. The chain links TRBV24-1 to TRBJ2-7; 10 bases match TRBD2. V was clipped by 6 bases and J by 0 bases; unmatched bases: 4. In germline, CDR1 is KGHDR, CDR2 SFDVKD. The CDR3 runs 15 residues. DNA of the CDR3: TGTGCCACCAGTAGCGGGGGGGAGAGCTCCTACGAGCAGTACTTC. Its translation: CATSSGGESSYEQYF.

The V call is TRBV5-4, the J call TRBJ2-7; a weak D match, TRBD2 (6 bases). CDR1 is SGHNT and CDR2 is YYREEE in the germline V gene (reference sequence). Trimming removed 3 bases from V and 3 bases from J, with 19 bases in between. This CDR3 is built from 16 residues. The CDR3 coding sequence is TGTGCCAGCAGCTCCCCAAGGAGCGGGCGAAACTACGAGCAGTACTTC. Amino acid sequence: CASSSPRSGRNYEQYF.

CDR3 coding DNA: TGTGCCAGCCGCCCGGTCGCGGGAGGCTACACCTTC. It codes for CASRPVAGGYTF. This chain uses TRBV28 with TRBJ1-2; unclear D gene. V lost 8 bases and J 8 bases, leaving 15 bases between the germline ends. CDR3 length equals 12 residues. The germline CDR1 and CDR2 sequences are MDHEN and SYDVKM.

This sequence joins TRBV28 and TRBJ2-2; no clear D gene. The V and J ends lost 5 bases and 4 bases respectively, with 11 bases between them. The CDR3 is made up of 14 amino acids. Germline V gene data show CDR1 as MDHEN and CDR2 as SYDVKM. This CDR3 is CASSPALATGELFF. The CDR3 DNA reads TGTGCCAGCAGTCCCGCTCTTGCCACCGGGGAGCTGTTTTTT. The variable domain in full, completed from reference TRBV28 and TRBJ2-2, reads DVKVTQSSRYLVKRTGEKVFLECVQDMDHENMFWYRQDPGLGLRLIYFSYDVKMKEKGDIPEGYSVSREKKERFSLILESASTNQTSMYLCASSPALATGELFFGEGSRLTVL.

This chain joins TRBV7-9 and TRBJ1-4; D ambiguous. This CDR3 contains 16 residues. The V gene's germline CDR1 is SEHNR and CDR2 FQNEAQ (reference sequence). The V end lost 5 bases, the J end lost 7 bases, and 20 bases lay between the germline ends. CDR3 residues: CASSLGIGSVSEKLFF. The CDR3 region has the DNA TGTGCCAGCAGCCTAGGTATCGGTTCGGTATCTGAAAAACTGTTTTTT. Complete variable domain (other parts from reference TRBV7-9 and TRBJ1-4): DTGVSQNPRHKITKRGQNVTFRCDPISEHNRLYWYRQTLGQGPEFLTYFQNEAQLEKSRLLSDRFSAERPKGSFSTLEIQRTEQGDSAMYLCASSLGIGSVSEKLFFGSGTQLSVL.

The chain employs TRBV21-1 and TRBJ1-5; the listed D gene, TRBD1, was not tested against the DNA. TRBV21-1 corresponds to a pseudogene. CDR3 length: 16 residues. The CDR3 nucleotides are TGTGCCAGCAGCAAACTGGCAGGCCTTAGCAATCAGCCCCAGCATTTT. This codes for CASSKLAGLSNQPQHF.

The chain recombines TRBV5-4 with TRBJ1-1; no definite D call. Trimming removed 4 bases from V and 1 base from J, with 14 bases in between. CDR1 is SGHNT and CDR2 is YYREEE in the germline V gene (reference sequence). This CDR3 region has 15 residues. DNA for the CDR3: TGTGCCAGCAGCGATTCGCAGGTCACGAACACTGAAGCTTTCTTT. This gives the protein CASSDSQVTNTEAFF.

This chain joins TRBV4-2 and TRBJ2-7; 11 bases are shared with TRBD2. The trim removed 0 bases at V and 10 bases at J, leaving 17 bases unmatched. CDR1 is LGHNA, CDR2 YNFKEQ, per germline. CDR3 size: 18 residues. CDR3 in DNA: TGTGCCAGCAGCCAAGATTACCCTAGCGGGGGGCCGCAAGGGTCTCAGTACTTC. This gives the protein CASSQDYPSGGPQGSQYF.

The chain has TRBV28 and TRBJ1-5, with no clear D. Germline V gene lookup returns CDR1 MDHEN and CDR2 SYDVKM. The ends were cut back, 8 bases at V and 1 base at J, with 9 bases in the middle. The CDR3 contains 13 residues. The CDR3: CASWGESNQPQHF. DNA for the CDR3: TGTGCCAGCTGGGGAGAAAGCAATCAGCCCCAGCATTTT.

The chain carries TRBV12-3 or TRBV12-4 and TRBJ2-3; D may be TRBD1 or TRBD2 (5 bases each). This CDR3 contains 12 residues. Trimming shortened V by 8 bases and J by 2 bases, and 8 bases separated the two germline ends. The CDR3, as DNA: TGTGCCAGCTGGGACGCCACAGATACGCAGTATTTT. It is translated as CASWDATDTQYF.

J is TRBJ1-6 and V is TRBV5-6; maybe TRBD1 (6 bases). Trimming removed 4 bases at V and 8 bases at J, with 7 bases between. This CDR3 spans 12 amino acids. Germline V gene data show CDR1 as SGHDT and CDR2 as YYEEEE. The CDR3 region is CASSRGHSPLHF. CDR3 nucleotides: TGTGCCAGCAGCCGGGGGCATTCACCCCTCCACTTT.

The chain links TRBV30 to TRBJ2-7; TRBD1 matches at 10 bases. V dropped 0 bases and J dropped 0; count of bases not matched to a gene: 5. This CDR3 is 16 amino acids long. Germline CDR1 is GTSNPN and CDR2 is SVGIG (reference sequence). The chain's CDR3 is CAWSVWGTGVSYEQYF. CDR3 DNA sequence: TGTGCCTGGAGTGTTTGGGGGACAGGGGTCTCCTACGAGCAGTACTTC.

The rearrangement uses TRBV27 and TRBJ2-7, with D perhaps matching TRBD2 (6 bases). Trimming took off 0 bases at V and 2 bases at J, with 14 bases between the two ends. Germline V gene data show CDR1 as MNHEY and CDR2 as SMNVEV (reference sequence). The CDR3 has 16 amino acids. In DNA, the CDR3 is TGTGCCAGCAGTTTATCTTCCACGGGGGTCCCCTACGAGCAGTACTTC. This codes for CASSLSSTGVPYEQYF.

V gene TRBV20-1 combines with J gene TRBJ2-3; D gene unclear. Germline CDR1 is DFQATT and CDR2 is SNEGSKA (reference sequence). Trimming removed 3 bases from V and 4 bases from J, with 17 bases in between. The CDR3 runs to 15 residues. CDR3 DNA sequence: TGCAGTGCTAGTTCTCCTTGGGGTGGCGCAGATACGCAGTATTTT. Translated: CSASSPWGGADTQYF.

The J gene is TRBJ1-5, the V gene TRBV6-2 or TRBV6-3, with D unclear. The germline V gene encodes CDR1 MNHEY and CDR2 SVGEGT. The CDR3 loop spans 14 amino acids. The V gene lost 5 bases and the J gene lost 4 bases, with 12 bases spanning the gap. CDR3 amino acids: CASSTPRWNQPQHF. CDR3 nucleotides: TGTGCCAGCAGTACCCCCAGGTGGAATCAGCCCCAGCATTTT.